The 30 T cell receptor beta chains presented below share a single source sample, sequenced in a study of OX40 agonist ivuxolimab in advanced cancers. TCRdb's copy holds only in-frame clones and misses some; the assay was immunoSEQ multiplex PCR. Found here are 20,000 or so clones, 86% of them singletons; the top ten hold about an eighth. The sample was CD4+ or CD8+ T cells sorted from blood, taken in a trial of the OX40 agonist ivuxolimab. The receptors were sampled from an adult with an advanced solid tumor such as melanoma, head and neck, liver or kidney cancer.

The chain uses TRBV5-1 and TRBJ2-7; 11 bases align to TRBD1. J lost 3 bases, V lost 5 bases, and 4 bases had no gene match. The germline gives CDR1 SGHRS, CDR2 YFSETQ. The CDR3 contains 14 residues. Here the CDR3 DNA reads TGCGCCAGCAGACCGGACAGGGGGCTCTACGAGCAGTACTTC. Protein sequence: CASRPDRGLYEQYF.

For this clone: One end of the junction fails to match germline, which may point to a read error. The sample holds other DNA sequences that translate to the same CDR3. The chain recombines TRBV10-3 with TRBJ2-7; TRBD1 matches 9 bases. The CDR3 runs to 16 residues. Germline values: CDR1 ENHRY, CDR2 SYGVKD. CDR3 residues: CAISEFGQGPTYEQYF. The CDR3 bases are TGCGCCATCAGTGAGTTCGGACAGGGGCCTACCTACGAGCAGTACTTC.

The chain is built from TRBV28 and TRBJ1-4; the match to TRBD1 covers 7 bases. CDR1 and CDR2 (germline): MDHEN, SYDVKM. After removal of 6 bases from V and 0 bases from J, the junction contained 4 bases not matched to a gene. The CDR3 contains 15 residues. This CDR3 is CASRDRYTTNEKLFF. The CDR3, as DNA: TGTGCCAGCAGGGACAGGTACACAACTAATGAAAAACTGTTTTTT.

The J gene is TRBJ2-1, the V gene TRBV7-9, with unresolved D. Germline CDR1 and CDR2: SEHNR and FQNEAQ (reference sequence). The CDR3 has 10 residues. Trimming shortened V by 1 base and J by 8 bases, and 0 bases separated the two germline ends. CDR3 residues: CASSLDEQFF. CDR3 nucleotides: TGTGCCAGCAGCTTAGATGAGCAGTTCTTC.

This clone is a singleton in its sample. V usage is TRBV28 and J usage is TRBJ2-1; TRBD2 might be the D (5 bases). CDR1 is MDHEN, CDR2 SYDVKM, per germline. CDR3 length: 15 amino acids. V was cut by 3 bases and J by 0 bases, with 9 bases left in between. The CDR3 nucleotides are TGTGCCAGCAGTTTGAGCCGGGGCTCCTACAATGAGCAGTTCTTC. Translating it yields CASSLSRGSYNEQFF.

The chain employs TRBV30 and TRBJ2-7, with 8 bases aligning to TRBD1. V trimming: 0 bases; J trimming: 4 bases; junction bases outside the gene matches: 2. From germline, CDR1 is GTSNPN and CDR2 SVGIG (reference sequence). The CDR3 sequence is 13 residues long. The CDR3 protein is CAWSVGTGYEQYF. The CDR3 DNA is TGTGCCTGGAGTGTCGGGACAGGTTACGAGCAGTACTTC.

The CDR3 DNA reads TGTGCCAGCAGCTTAGGTCAGGCGACCCAGTACTTC. Translating it yields CASSLGQATQYF. This chain joins TRBV11-2 and TRBJ2-5; no reliable D call. This CDR3 is 12 amino acids long. Trimming took off 1 base at V and 7 bases at J, with 7 bases between the two ends. Germline lookup yields CDR1 SGHAT and CDR2 FQNNGV.

This rearrangement joins TRBV4-1 to TRBJ1-4; D uncertain. This CDR3 spans 16 amino acids. Trimming stripped 2 bases from V and 12 bases from J, with 22 bases between. Germline CDR1 MGHRA, CDR2 YSYEKL. The DNA of the CDR3 is TGCGCCAGCAGCCAATACCTACAGCCCCAGTTCCGCCAACTGTTTTTT. It specifies CASSQYLQPQFRQLFF.

The chain couples TRBV5-5 to TRBJ1-5; a weak D match, TRBD1 (5 bases). The CDR3 has 15 residues. The germline CDR1 and CDR2 sequences are SGHKS and YYEKEE (reference sequence). Trimming took 1 base from V and 0 from J, leaving 8 bases between them. CDR3 in DNA: TGTGCCAGCAGCTTGACAGGAGGTAGCAATCAGCCCCAGCATTTT. Its protein is CASSLTGGSNQPQHF.

The chain uses TRBV7-2 and TRBJ1-2, with D possibly TRBD1 on 6 matching bases. This CDR3 region has 12 residues. The germline V and J ends were trimmed by 8 bases and 8 bases, with 15 bases remaining between them. Looked up from germline, CDR1 is SGHTA and CDR2 is FQGNSA. CDR3 amino acids: CASQRTVGGYTF. Written as DNA, the CDR3 is TGTGCCAGCCAGCGGACAGTAGGCGGCTACACCTTC.

The chain links TRBV28 to TRBJ2-3; D call uncertain. Per germline, CDR1 MDHEN and CDR2 SYDVKM. There are 17 residues in the CDR3. The germline V and J ends were trimmed by 5 bases and 2 bases, with 20 bases remaining between them. CDR3 sequence reads: CASSDLRSQPITDTQYF. CDR3 DNA: TGTGCCAGCAGTGACCTCCGGAGCCAACCTATCACAGATACGCAGTATTTT.

The chain couples TRBV11-2 to TRBJ2-1, with 7 bases aligning to TRBD2. Trimming took 7 bases from V and 5 from J; bases not matched to a gene: 14. Looked up from germline, CDR1 is SGHAT and CDR2 is FQNNGV. The CDR3 loop spans 16 amino acids. The CDR3 DNA follows: TGTGCCAGCATTCAAAGAGGGCTAGCGGTTAACAATGAGCAGTTCTTC. Its translation is CASIQRGLAVNNEQFF.

The V call is TRBV28, the J call TRBJ2-7, with 11 bases matching TRBD2. The CDR3 has 15 residues. V shed 6 bases, J shed 1 base, and the junction held 5 bases outside the gene matches. The germline V gene encodes CDR1 MDHEN and CDR2 SYDVKM. The CDR3 DNA follows: TGTGCCAGCAGCCTGACTAGCGGGACTTCCTACGAGCAGTACTTC. Translation gives CASSLTSGTSYEQYF.

The rearrangement joins TRBV4-2 to TRBJ1-1; D ambiguous. CDR1 and CDR2 (germline): LGHNA, YNFKEQ. This CDR3 has 14 residues. V lost 1 base and J 3 bases, leaving 9 bases between the germline ends. Here the CDR3 DNA reads TGTGCCAGCAGCCAAGTCCAGGAGGACACTGAAGCTTTCTTT. It encodes CASSQVQEDTEAFF.

The rearrangement links TRBV28 to TRBJ1-5, with unresolved D. The CDR3 covers 16 residues. V lost 0 bases to trimming and J lost 3 bases, with 12 bases between them. The germline V gene has CDR1 MDHEN and CDR2 SYDVKM. CDR3 region: CASSLWADPFNQPQHF. The CDR3 nucleotides are TGTGCCAGCAGTTTATGGGCCGACCCGTTCAATCAGCCCCAGCATTTT. The full variable domain, in which reference TRBV28 and TRBJ1-5 provide the parts outside the CDR3, is DVKVTQSSRYLVKRTGEKVFLECVQDMDHENMFWYRQDPGLGLRLIYFSYDVKMKEKGDIPEGYSVSREKKERFSLILESASTNQTSMYLCASSLWADPFNQPQHFGDGTRLSIL.

This rearrangement joins TRBV14 to TRBJ1-3, with D unresolved. Trimming left V 4 bases short and J 2 bases short, with 3 bases between. Looked up from germline, CDR1 is SGHDN and CDR2 is FVKESK. The CDR3 is made up of 12 amino acids. CDR3 sequence reads: CASSPPGNTIYF. The CDR3 DNA reads TGTGCCAGCAGCCCGCCTGGAAACACCATATATTTT. The whole variable domain, remainder taken from reference TRBV14 and TRBJ1-3, is EAGVTQFPSHSVIEKGQTVTLRCDPISGHDNLYWYRRVMGKEIKFLLHFVKESKQDESGMPNNRFLAERTGGTYSTLKVQPAELEDSGVYFCASSPPGNTIYFGEGSWLTVV.

The chain employs TRBV11-1 and TRBJ2-1; 7 nucleotides line up with TRBD1. CDR1 SGHAT and CDR2 FQDESV come from the germline V gene (reference sequence). The CDR3 contains 14 residues. J lost 8 bases, V lost 5 bases, and 9 bases had no gene match. The DNA of the CDR3 is TGTGCCAGCAGCGTCGGGACAGACATCCATGAGCAGTTCTTC. Translated: CASSVGTDIHEQFF.

The gene calls are TRBV30 and TRBJ2-3; D may be TRBD2 (7 bases). This CDR3 has 16 amino acids. V lost 4 bases and J 4 bases, leaving 21 bases between the germline ends. Germline V gene lookup returns CDR1 GTSNPN and CDR2 SVGIG (reference sequence). The CDR3 here is CAWKGGVSGYPDTQYF. Here the CDR3 DNA reads TGTGCCTGGAAGGGGGGGGTGAGCGGATACCCAGATACGCAGTATTTT.

This clone was detected only a few times. The chain couples TRBV28 to TRBJ1-1; no reliable D call. In germline, CDR1 is MDHEN, CDR2 SYDVKM. V lost 3 bases, J lost 1 base, and 3 bases lay in between. CDR3 length: 12 amino acids. In DNA, the CDR3 is TGTGCCAGCAGTTTGGGGAACACTGAAGCTTTCTTT. Its translation is CASSLGNTEAFF.

The chain combines TRBV11-3 with TRBJ2-3; 8 bases map to TRBD1. This CDR3 is built from 12 residues. The germline V gene has CDR1 SGHNT and CDR2 YENEEA. The trim removed 4 bases at V and 6 bases at J, leaving 0 bases unmatched. CDR3 loop: CASSWTGDTQYF. The CDR3 coding sequence is TGTGCCAGCAGCTGGACAGGGGATACGCAGTATTTT.

V and J are TRBV7-9 and TRBJ1-2, with D unclear. The ends were cut back, 1 base at V and 4 bases at J, with 4 bases in the middle. The CDR3 covers 12 residues. Germline V CDR1 and CDR2: SEHNR, FQNEAQ (reference sequence). The CDR3 DNA follows: TGTGCCAGCAGCTTAGACGCCTATGGCTACACCTTC. It encodes CASSLDAYGYTF.

The genes are TRBV4-1 and TRBJ1-5; 8 nucleotides align to TRBD1. V gave up 1 base and J gave up 0 bases; unmatched junction bases: 2. The germline V gene has CDR1 MGHRA and CDR2 YSYEKL. The CDR3 contains 16 residues. The chain's CDR3 is CASSQVGQGSNQPQHF. The CDR3 DNA is TGCGCCAGCAGCCAAGTAGGACAGGGTAGCAATCAGCCCCAGCATTTT.

The chain has TRBV5-4 and TRBJ1-2; D uncertain. The CDR3 loop spans 13 amino acids. V was pared by 3 bases and J by 8 bases, with 14 bases between. CDR1 and CDR2 (germline): SGHNT, YYREEE (reference sequence). CDR3 sequence reads: CASSYPEGRGYTF. The CDR3 DNA follows: TGTGCCAGCAGCTACCCAGAGGGTCGGGGCTACACCTTC.

The chain recombines TRBV7-9 with TRBJ2-7; D is undetermined. The CDR3 is 14 amino acids. Germline V gene lookup returns CDR1 SEHNR and CDR2 FQNEAQ (reference sequence). The V end lost 5 bases, the J end lost 0 bases, and 11 bases lay between the germline ends. In DNA form, the CDR3 reads TGTGCCAGCAGCCCTCTCGAGAGCTCCTACGAGCAGTACTTC. As protein: CASSPLESSYEQYF.

V and J are TRBV27 and TRBJ2-1; TRBD1 agrees at 9 bases. J lost 8 bases, V lost 3 bases, and 8 bases had no gene match. The germline CDR1 and CDR2 sequences are MNHEY and SMNVEV (reference sequence). CDR3 length equals 15 residues. CDR3 DNA: TGTGCCAGCAGTTTCAGGGACAGGGCAATGCATGAGCAGTTCTTC. It codes for CASSFRDRAMHEQFF.

This chain uses TRBV7-1 with TRBJ1-6; 7 bases are a match to TRBD1. TRBV7-1 counts as an open reading frame of uncertain function. The V segment lost 6 bases and the J segment 5 bases; nucleotides outside the gene matches: 7. This CDR3 has 15 residues. The CDR3 DNA reads as TGTGCCAGCAGGTATTCCGGGACAGATAATTCACCCCTCCACTTT. Amino acid sequence: CASRYSGTDNSPLHF.

This chain links TRBV6-6 with TRBJ2-5; 11 bases are shared with TRBD2. V lost 5 bases and J lost 1; bases outside the gene matches: 6. The CDR3 has 16 residues. Germline CDR1 MNHNY, CDR2 SVGAGI (reference sequence). The CDR3 DNA is TGTGCCAGCAGTCCACCTAGCGGGGGGATCCAAGAGACCCAGTACTTC. It is translated as CASSPPSGGIQETQYF.

This chain uses TRBV6-5 with TRBJ2-3; no clear D. This CDR3 contains 13 residues. Germline-derived CDR1 and CDR2 are MNHEY and SVGAGI. V was trimmed by 0 bases and J by 6 bases, leaving 7 bases between them. This chain's CDR3 is CASSYSNGDTQYF. The CDR3 DNA follows: TGTGCCAGCAGTTACTCGAATGGGGATACGCAGTATTTT.

This clone has only a few counts. J is TRBJ2-1 and V is TRBV4-3; D call uncertain. CDR1 and CDR2 (germline): LGHNA, YSLEER. V dropped 0 bases and J dropped 1 base, with 7 bases sitting between them. The CDR3 extends over 15 amino acids. The CDR3 protein is CASSQEAISYNEQFF. In DNA, the CDR3 is TGCGCCAGCAGCCAAGAAGCGATTTCCTACAATGAGCAGTTCTTC.

This sequence joins TRBV11-2 and TRBJ2-5; possibly TRBD1 or TRBD2 for D (5 bases each). Matching the DNA end better, TRBJ2-7 makes the J call doubtful. Germline V gene lookup returns CDR1 SGHAT and CDR2 FQNNGV. The CDR3 extends over 15 amino acids. The CDR3, as DNA: TGTGCCAGCAGCTTAAGGCCTGGGGGAGACCCCGAGCAGTACTTC. This translates into CASSLRPGGDPEQYF.